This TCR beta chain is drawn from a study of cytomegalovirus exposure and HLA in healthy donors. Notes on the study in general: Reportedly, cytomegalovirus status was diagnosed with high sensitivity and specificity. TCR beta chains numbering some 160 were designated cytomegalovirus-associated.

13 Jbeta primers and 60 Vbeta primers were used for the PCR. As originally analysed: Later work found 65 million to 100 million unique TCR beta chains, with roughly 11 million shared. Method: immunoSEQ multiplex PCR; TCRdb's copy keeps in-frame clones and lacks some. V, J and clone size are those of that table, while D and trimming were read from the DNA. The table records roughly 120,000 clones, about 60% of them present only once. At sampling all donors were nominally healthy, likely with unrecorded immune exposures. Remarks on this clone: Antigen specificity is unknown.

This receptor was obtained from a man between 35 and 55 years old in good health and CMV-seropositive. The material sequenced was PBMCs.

The CDR3 spells CASSPSSGGRGTGELFF. CDR3 sequence (DNA): TGTGCCAGCAGCCCAAGCTCGGGCGGGAGAGGTACCGGGGAGCTGTTTTTT. V gene TRBV7-9 combines with J gene TRBJ2-2; TRBD2 agrees at 7 bases. J lost 5 bases, V lost 5 bases, and 14 bases had no gene match. From germline, CDR1 is SEHNR and CDR2 FQNEAQ (reference sequence). This CDR3 is 17 amino acids long. Full variable domain (missing parts from reference TRBV7-9 and TRBJ2-2): DTGVSQNPRHKITKRGQNVTFRCDPISEHNRLYWYRQTLGQGPEFLTYFQNEAQLEKSRLLSDRFSAERPKGSFSTLEIQRTEQGDSAMYLCASSPSSGGRGTGELFFGEGSRLTVL.